A single sample is the source of the 21 T cell receptor beta chains below, sequenced in a study of vaccination and CD4 T cells after COVID-19. Treatment meaning: approximately nine-day PBMC culture with coronavirus spike peptide pools or control peptides (ViraFEST assay). Antigen specificity for these receptors is unknown. Scientists ran DNA taken from cultured CD4+ T cells through the Oncomine TCR Beta short-read assay for sequencing. From the PCR reads, TCRdb called clonotypes with MiXCR, one entry per CDR3 protein. The profile covers 9,000 to 15,000 distinct CDR3 sequences, with approximately 47% appearing a single time and around a sixth taken by the ten largest. Sequencing used cultured CD4+ T cells from blood. The receptors were sampled from a human donor with COVID-19.

The V gene is TRBV2, the J gene TRBJ1-3; D remains unclear. From germline, CDR1 is SNHLY and CDR2 FYNNEI. The CDR3 sequence is 15 residues long. The ends were cut back, 4 bases at V and 0 bases at J, with 10 bases in the middle. In DNA, the CDR3 is TGTGCCAGCAGTGGTATAGGGTCCTCTGGAAACACCATATATTTT. Translating gives CASSGIGSSGNTIYF.

The chain recombines TRBV12-5 with TRBJ2-7; TRBD2 matches at 10 bases. Germline CDR1 LGHNT, CDR2 FRNRAP. After removal of 1 base from V and 4 bases from J, the junction contained 7 bases not matched to a gene. The CDR3 totals 16 residues. The CDR3 sequence: CASGLGTSGPSYEQYF. In nucleotides, the CDR3 is TGTGCTAGTGGTTTGGGGACTAGCGGTCCTAGTTACGAGCAGTACTTC.

The chain combines TRBV7-3 with TRBJ2-2; 9 bases agree with TRBD2. The CDR3 extends over 15 amino acids. V lost 4 bases to trimming and J lost 6 bases; unmatched junction nucleotides: 6. The germline gives CDR1 SGHTA, CDR2 FQGTGA. The CDR3 region has the DNA TGTGCCAGCAGCTCCCGAGGCGGGGGGGCCGGGGAGCTGTTTTTT. Its translation is CASSSRGGGAGELFF.

This clonotype is deemed large (0.1 to 1%). The CDR3 sequence: CASSQSVDILYGYTF. The CDR3 coding sequence is TGTGCCAGCAGCCAGTCGGTTGATATACTCTATGGCTACACCTTC. The chain is built from TRBV14 and TRBJ1-2; no firm D call. Germline CDR1 is SGHDN and CDR2 is FVKESK. V lost 3 bases to trimming and J lost 4 bases, with 15 bases between them. CDR3 length: 15 amino acids.

This chain links TRBV18 with TRBJ1-3; D is perhaps TRBD1 (6 bases). There are 14 residues in the CDR3. Per germline, CDR1 KGHSH and CDR2 LQKENI. The ends were cut back, 3 bases at V and 1 base at J, with 7 bases in the middle. CDR3 loop: CASSPDRSGNTIYF. The CDR3 nucleotides read TGTGCCAGCTCACCTGACAGGTCTGGAAACACCATATATTTT.

The rearrangement links TRBV27 to TRBJ2-3; D call uncertain. The CDR3 totals 15 residues. V shed 2 bases and J shed 5 bases, with 14 bases lying between them. CDR1 is MNHEY and CDR2 is SMNVEV in the germline V gene (reference sequence). The CDR3 bases are TGTGCCAGCAGTTTACGGGCATCCTGGGAAGATACGCAGTATTTT. This translates into CASSLRASWEDTQYF.

The chain carries TRBV5-1 and TRBJ2-5, with D uncertain. CDR1 is SGHRS and CDR2 is YFSETQ in the germline V gene. The length of the CDR3 is 11 residues. Trimming took 4 bases from V and 5 from J, leaving 6 bases between them. Here the CDR3 reads CASSERETQYF. CDR3 DNA sequence: TGCGCCAGCAGCGAGAGGGAGACCCAGTACTTC.

The rearrangement joins TRBV11-2 to TRBJ2-5; the match to TRBD1 covers 7 bases. J gave up 2 bases and V 5 bases, and 5 bases lay outside the gene matches. This CDR3 comprises 14 residues. Per the germline V gene, CDR1 is SGHAT and CDR2 is FQNNGV. For the CDR3, the DNA is TGTGCCAGCAGCCCTGACAGGGCGCAAGAGACCCAGTACTTC. Its translation: CASSPDRAQETQYF.

The chain has TRBV19 and TRBJ1-2; D is uncertain. Trimming shortened V by 5 bases and J by 8 bases, and 30 bases separated the two germline ends. From germline, CDR1 is LNHDA and CDR2 SQIVND (reference sequence). CDR3 length: 18 amino acids. The CDR3, as DNA: TGTGCCAGTAGTCCCGACGGGTCTTATAGCCCCTCTTTGGGCGGCTACACCTTC. Translated: CASSPDGSYSPSLGGYTF. Full variable domain (missing parts from reference TRBV19 and TRBJ1-2): DGGITQSPKYLFRKEGQNVTLSCEQNLNHDAMYWYRQDPGQGLRLIYYSQIVNDFQKGDIAEGYSVSREKKESFPLTVTSAQKNPTAFYLCASSPDGSYSPSLGGYTFGSGTRLTVV.

This chain connects TRBV19 to TRBJ1-5, with 9 nucleotides matching TRBD1. CDR3 length equals 15 residues. V trimming: 5 bases; J trimming: 0 bases; junction bases outside the gene matches: 2. CDR1 is LNHDA and CDR2 is SQIVND in the germline V gene (reference sequence). In nucleotides, the CDR3 is TGTGCCAGTAGTCCACAGGGGGCTAGCAATCAGCCCCAGCATTTT. This gives the protein CASSPQGASNQPQHF.

This clonotype showed up just a few times. The J gene is TRBJ2-5, the V gene TRBV2; D is uncertain. Germline V gene lookup returns CDR1 SNHLY and CDR2 FYNNEI. The CDR3 is made up of 12 amino acids. V was shortened by 1 base and J by 4 bases, with 4 bases between the two germline ends. CDR3 region: CASSEGLETQYF. CDR3 DNA: TGTGCCAGCAGTGAAGGGTTAGAGACCCAGTACTTC.

V gene TRBV7-9 combines with J gene TRBJ1-1; D possibly corresponds to TRBD1 (6 bases). V was pared by 4 bases and J by 5 bases, with 17 bases between. Germline V CDR1 and CDR2: SEHNR, FQNEAQ (reference sequence). There are 15 residues in the CDR3. CDR3 protein: CASSSTHRVATEAFF. In nucleotides, the CDR3 is TGTGCCAGCAGCTCCACACACAGGGTAGCAACTGAAGCTTTCTTT.

The chain combines TRBV4-1 with TRBJ2-5; tentatively, D is TRBD1 (6 bases). Looked up from germline, CDR1 is MGHRA and CDR2 is YSYEKL. There are 16 residues in the CDR3. Trimming cost V 2 bases and J 0 bases, with 13 bases left between them. In DNA, the CDR3 is TGCGCCAGCAGCCAACTACCGGGACACAACCAAGAGACCCAGTACTTC. Its protein product is CASSQLPGHNQETQYF.

The sample holds a few counts of this clonotype. The V gene is TRBV19, the J gene TRBJ1-1; perhaps TRBD1 as D (5 bases). Trimming removed 3 bases at V and 7 bases at J, with 21 bases between. Germline-derived CDR1 and CDR2 are LNHDA and SQIVND (reference sequence). This CDR3 contains 16 residues. The CDR3 spells CASSMGPQALSGEAFF. CDR3 nucleotide sequence: TGTGCCAGTAGTATGGGGCCCCAAGCTCTTTCGGGTGAAGCTTTCTTT.

This clonotype was picked up a small number of times. The chain couples TRBV29-1 to TRBJ2-7, with TRBD1 matching 9 bases. CDR1 and CDR2 from the germline V gene are SQVTM and ANQGSEA. Unmatched junction bases numbered 10, after V lost 5 bases and J lost 2 bases. The length of the CDR3 is 15 residues. CDR3 amino acids: CSVQPGTGSTYEQYF. CDR3 in DNA: TGCAGCGTTCAACCCGGGACAGGGAGTACCTACGAGCAGTACTTC.

The CDR3 here is CASTRPRARGAEAFF. The CDR3, as DNA: TGTGCCAGCACCAGGCCGAGAGCAAGAGGTGCTGAAGCTTTCTTT. J is TRBJ1-1 and V is TRBV5-6; no reliable D call. CDR3 size: 15 residues. V was shortened by 6 bases and J by 6 bases, with 21 bases between the two germline ends. Germline assignment: CDR1 SGHDT and CDR2 YYEEEE.

This clonotype was seen only a few times. The V call is TRBV11-1, the J call TRBJ1-1; D ambiguous. From germline, CDR1 is SGHAT and CDR2 FQDESV (reference sequence). With 6 bases removed from V and 3 bases from J, the gap between germline ends came to 5 bases. The CDR3 contains 11 residues. CDR3 sequence (DNA): TGTGCCAGCAGTGGGCACACTGAAGCTTTCTTT. Its translation: CASSGHTEAFF.

In its sample, this clonotype was seen a few times. The V gene is TRBV7-9, the J gene TRBJ1-1, with D possibly being TRBD1 (6 bases). Looked up from germline, CDR1 is SEHNR and CDR2 is FQNEAQ (reference sequence). There are 13 residues in the CDR3. The V gene lost 6 bases and the J gene lost 5 bases, with 13 bases spanning the gap. CDR3 sequence reads: CASSWTAVTEAFF. CDR3 sequence (DNA): TGTGCCAGCAGTTGGACAGCGGTAACTGAAGCTTTCTTT.

The rearrangement uses TRBV28 and TRBJ2-3, with TRBD2 identical over 9 bases. Germline V gives CDR1 MDHEN, CDR2 SYDVKM. The ends lost 5 bases at V and 2 bases at J; junction bases unmatched: 11. CDR3 length equals 17 residues. In nucleotides, the CDR3 is TGTGCCAGCAGTCCACACCCTCTAGCGGGATACACAGATACGCAGTATTTT. It encodes CASSPHPLAGYTDTQYF.

This clonotype is labeled as large. This chain joins TRBV19 and TRBJ1-5, with unresolved D. Trimming took 7 bases from V and 4 from J, leaving 11 bases between them. The CDR3 length is 13 residues. The germline V gene encodes CDR1 LNHDA and CDR2 SQIVND (reference sequence). The CDR3 protein is CASNNLLNQPQHF. In nucleotides, the CDR3 is TGTGCCAGTAACAATCTCCTAAATCAGCCCCAGCATTTT.

This clonotype has more than one count but fewer than ten. The V gene is TRBV30, the J gene TRBJ1-1, with 8 bases lining up with TRBD1. CDR1 GTSNPN and CDR2 SVGIG come from the germline V gene (reference sequence). J lost 6 bases, V lost 3 bases, and 3 bases had no gene match. CDR3 length equals 12 residues. CDR3 nucleotide sequence: TGTGCCTGGAGGGACAGGGTGGCTGAAGCTTTCTTT. Translating it yields CAWRDRVAEAFF.